The 6 T cell receptor beta chains in this list originate from one sample, sequenced in a study of tumor T cells in aggressive B-cell lymphoma. The assay was immunoSEQ multiplex PCR, and TCRdb's table has in-frame clones only and misses some. This sample's table reports 40 to 55 clones. The source material was tumor tissue. Source of these receptors: an adult with diffuse large B cell lymphoma.

This chain links TRBV4-2 with TRBJ2-1; 10 bases are shared with TRBD2. J lost 0 bases, V lost 4 bases, and 3 bases had no gene match. The CDR3 runs 16 residues. CDR1 and CDR2 from the germline V gene are LGHNA and YNFKEQ. CDR3 amino acids: CASSRGLAASYNEQFF. In DNA form, the CDR3 reads TGTGCCAGCAGCCGAGGACTAGCGGCCTCCTACAATGAGCAGTTCTTC.

V is TRBV7-6 and J is TRBJ2-1, with TRBD2 matching over 7 bases. Trimming took 3 bases from V and 4 from J; bases not matched to a gene: 6. Germline CDR1 reads SGHVS; CDR2 reads FNYEAQ. This CDR3 spans 15 amino acids. The CDR3 DNA reads TGTGCCAGCAGCTTGGCGGGAGTGTCTTACAATGAGCAGTTCTTC. This codes for CASSLAGVSYNEQFF.

V and J are TRBV7-2 and TRBJ1-5; 7 bases are a match to TRBD1. The J segment lost 4 bases and the V segment lost 5 bases, leaving 8 bases of the junction unmatched. Germline lookup yields CDR1 SGHTA and CDR2 FQGNSA. This CDR3 is built from 15 residues. The chain's CDR3 is CASSLQPGGNQPQHF. The CDR3 coding sequence is TGTGCCAGCAGCCTTCAACCAGGGGGTAATCAGCCCCAGCATTTT.

V and J are TRBV19 and TRBJ2-1; D is perhaps TRBD2 (6 bases). Between the trimmed V and J ends, which lost 0 bases and 2 bases, there was a span of 8 bases. The germline gives CDR1 LNHDA, CDR2 SQIVND (reference sequence). The CDR3 sequence is 15 residues long. The CDR3: CASSIDGGAYNEQFF. The CDR3 DNA is TGTGCCAGTAGTATAGATGGCGGGGCCTACAATGAGCAGTTCTTC. The whole variable domain, filled in from reference TRBV19 and TRBJ2-1, reads DGGITQSPKYLFRKEGQNVTLSCEQNLNHDAMYWYRQDPGQGLRLIYYSQIVNDFQKGDIAEGYSVSREKKESFPLTVTSAQKNPTAFYLCASSIDGGAYNEQFFGPGTRLTVL.

The chain couples TRBV6-5 to TRBJ2-2, with 7 bases matching TRBD2. J was trimmed by 4 bases and V by 2 bases; bases with no gene match: 1. Germline-derived CDR1 and CDR2 are MNHEY and SVGAGI. CDR3 length equals 14 residues. CDR3 residues: CASSYGGGTGELFF. In DNA, the CDR3 is TGTGCCAGCAGTTACGGGGGGGGCACCGGGGAGCTGTTTTTT.

The chain is built from TRBV9 and TRBJ2-3, with D hard to call. CDR1 and CDR2 (germline): SGDLS, YYNGEE. There are 13 residues in the CDR3. V was trimmed by 1 base and J by 2 bases, leaving 5 bases between them. The CDR3 protein is CASSVISTDTQYF. CDR3 nucleotide sequence: TGTGCCAGCAGCGTAATATCCACAGATACGCAGTATTTT.